This T cell receptor beta chain is from a study of Ad26.COV2.S vaccination and SARS-CoV-2 variants. Only in-frame clones appear in the TCRdb table, and some are missing; sequencing was by immunoSEQ multiplex PCR. This sample yields around 300,000 clones, of which around 90% are seen a single time; 6.4% belongs to the top ten. Treatment: roughly 19 received Ad26.COV2.S at low or high dose, single or two shots; 5 received placebo; per-sample allocation not given. Day 63 after the first injection of vaccine or placebo was the sampling time. Germline CDR1 reads MNHEY; CDR2 reads SMNVEV (reference sequence). The CDR3 runs to 11 residues. Deletions cut 5 bases from V and 2 bases from J, with 3 bases between.

The rearrangement uses TRBV27 and TRBJ2-5; D ambiguous. Specimen: peripheral blood, collected in a trial of Ad26.COV2.S vaccine versus placebo. This TCR derives from a person aged 18 to 59 who received the Ad26.COV2.S COVID-19 vaccine or a placebo. The CDR3 here is CASSIQETQYF. The CDR3 DNA reads TGTGCCAGCAGTATACAAGAGACCCAGTACTTC.